The 29 T cell receptor beta chains given below trace back to one sample, sequenced in a study of blood T cell repertoires in COVID-19. The data were produced by immunoSEQ multiplex PCR, yet TCRdb's version contains in-frame clones alone and is incomplete. The top ten hold under 3% of the sample, which has 340,000 or so clones, around 83% seen once. Sequenced: peripheral blood. The source of these receptors is a man aged 25-45 years with active or convalescent COVID-19.

The J gene is TRBJ2-5, the V gene TRBV7-2; 8 bases agree with TRBD1. There are 14 residues in the CDR3. V lost 5 bases and J lost 2; bases outside the gene matches: 4. CDR1 SGHTA and CDR2 FQGNSA come from the germline V gene. The CDR3 region is CASSPDRVQETQYF. The CDR3 coding sequence is TGTGCCAGCAGCCCGGACAGGGTACAAGAGACCCAGTACTTC.

J is TRBJ2-1 and V is TRBV5-6, with D possibly TRBD1 on 6 matching bases. The CDR3 has 13 amino acids. Trimming shortened V by 4 bases and J by 6 bases, and 11 bases separated the two germline ends. Germline V gives CDR1 SGHDT, CDR2 YYEEEE. The CDR3 is CASSVRGGNEQFF. CDR3 coding DNA: TGTGCCAGCAGCGTTAGAGGGGGCAATGAGCAGTTCTTC.

The chain joins TRBV12-3 or TRBV12-4 to TRBJ2-1; D remains ambiguous. V was pared by 6 bases and J by 10 bases, with 10 bases between. The CDR3 contains 11 residues. The CDR3 reads CASSERREQFF. CDR3 bases: TGTGCCAGCAGCGAAAGGAGAGAGCAGTTCTTC.

This clone was seen just once. The V and J genes are TRBV6-4 and TRBJ1-1, with D uncertain. Between the trimmed V and J ends, which lost 4 bases and 2 bases, there was a span of 8 bases. The CDR3 spans 13 residues. CDR1 and CDR2 (germline): MRHNA, SNTAGT. The DNA for the CDR3 is TGTGCCAGCAGTGTTGAGGTCAACACTGAAGCTTTCTTT. Protein product: CASSVEVNTEAFF.

The V and J genes are TRBV6-2 or TRBV6-3 and TRBJ1-5; D is ambiguous. Trimming stripped 4 bases from V and 3 bases from J, with 16 bases between. Germline CDR1 is MNHEY and CDR2 is SVGEGT. The CDR3 covers 16 residues. The CDR3, as DNA: TGTGCCAGCAGTTCCCGACATGGGTGGCTCAATCAGCCCCAGCATTTT. This sequence encodes CASSSRHGWLNQPQHF.

The chain uses TRBV19 and TRBJ1-1; weak D call: TRBD1 (5 bases). The V and J ends lost 2 bases and 5 bases respectively, with 12 bases between them. The CDR3 contains 14 residues. From germline, CDR1 is LNHDA and CDR2 SQIVND (reference sequence). The CDR3 DNA reads as TGTGCCAGTAGTATAAACGGGGGACGTACTGAAGCTTTCTTT. It codes for CASSINGGRTEAFF.

The V gene is TRBV12-3 or TRBV12-4, the J gene TRBJ2-1, with 7 bases that match TRBD1. The CDR3 has 12 amino acids. The ends lost 10 bases at V and 2 bases at J; junction bases unmatched: 2. For the CDR3, the DNA is TGTGCCACCGGACAGGCCTACAATGAGCAGTTCTTC. Its protein is CATGQAYNEQFF.

The chain links TRBV19 to TRBJ1-1; tentatively, D is TRBD1 (5 bases). Germline V gene lookup returns CDR1 LNHDA and CDR2 SQIVND (reference sequence). This CDR3 spans 14 amino acids. The V end lost 0 bases, the J end lost 7 bases, and 12 bases lay between the germline ends. CDR3 bases: TGTGCCAGTAGTATAGATACGGGGGGACGTGAAGCTTTCTTT. It is translated as CASSIDTGGREAFF.

This clone was recorded once. The chain combines TRBV10-3 with TRBJ2-4; TRBD1 matches 11 bases. The CDR3 consists of 15 residues. Germline V gene data show CDR1 as ENHRY and CDR2 as SYGVKD. The ends lost 10 bases at V and 5 bases at J; junction bases unmatched: 10. The CDR3 DNA reads as TGTGCCACCACTCCGGGACAGGGGGTTCAAAACATTCAGTACTTC. This codes for CATTPGQGVQNIQYF.

The chain joins TRBV19 to TRBJ1-2, with 7 bases aligning to TRBD1. Germline CDR1 and CDR2: LNHDA and SQIVND (reference sequence). The CDR3 is made up of 13 amino acids. V shed 5 bases and J 2 bases; nucleotides not matched to a gene: 2. CDR3 sequence reads: CASSAGQNYGYTF. CDR3 sequence (DNA): TGTGCCAGTAGTGCGGGACAGAACTATGGCTACACCTTC. The variable domain in full, with the rest retrieved from reference TRBV19 and TRBJ1-2, is DGGITQSPKYLFRKEGQNVTLSCEQNLNHDAMYWYRQDPGQGLRLIYYSQIVNDFQKGDIAEGYSVSREKKESFPLTVTSAQKNPTAFYLCASSAGQNYGYTFGSGTRLTVV.

This clone was observed a single time. The J gene is TRBJ1-2, the V gene TRBV27; tentative D call: TRBD1 (6 bases). The V gene's germline CDR1 is MNHEY and CDR2 SMNVEV (reference sequence). This CDR3 is built from 14 residues. Trimming removed 5 bases at V and 4 bases at J, with 14 bases between. CDR3 loop: CASSNRVLGYGYTF. In DNA form, the CDR3 reads TGTGCCAGCAGTAACAGGGTTTTAGGCTATGGCTACACCTTC.

The J gene is TRBJ2-1, the V gene TRBV23-1; 8 bases align to TRBD2. TRBV23-1 is known as an ORF, though its function is uncertain. The length of the CDR3 is 14 residues. Trimming cost V 4 bases and J 7 bases; bases outside gene matches: 6. The CDR3 region is CASSRNGRGNEQFF. CDR3 DNA: TGCGCCAGCAGTCGCAACGGGAGGGGAAATGAGCAGTTCTTC.

For this clone: Additional DNA sequences in this sample encode the identical CDR3. The chain employs TRBV15 and TRBJ1-6; D may be TRBD1 (5 bases). Germline V gives CDR1 LNHNV, CDR2 YYDKDF (reference sequence). The CDR3 consists of 13 residues. V was cut by 0 bases and J by 10 bases, with 7 bases left in between. The CDR3 sequence: CATSRDQGSPLHF. CDR3 in DNA: TGTGCCACCAGCAGAGATCAGGGATCACCCCTCCACTTT.

V is TRBV9 and J is TRBJ2-3, with TRBD2 matching 8 bases. J lost 6 bases, V lost 4 bases, and 4 bases had no gene match. Germline assignment: CDR1 SGDLS and CDR2 YYNGEE. The CDR3 length is 13 residues. CDR3 in DNA: TGTGCCAGCAGCTCGGGAGGGGTTGATACGCAGTATTTT. Its protein is CASSSGGVDTQYF.

This chain connects TRBV5-4 to TRBJ2-2; maybe TRBD2 (6 bases). The CDR3 is 15 residues long. Trimming removed 10 bases from V and 2 bases from J, with 18 bases in between. Germline CDR1 SGHNT, CDR2 YYREEE (reference sequence). For the CDR3, the DNA is TGTGCCCTCAATTCGCGGGGACGCAACACCGGGGAGCTGTTTTTT. This translates into CALNSRGRNTGELFF.

The chain has TRBV5-1 and TRBJ1-2, with D possibly being TRBD1 (5 bases). Germline CDR1 and CDR2: SGHRS and YFSETQ. The CDR3 has 14 amino acids. The V gene lost 0 bases and the J gene lost 4 bases, with 10 bases spanning the gap. The CDR3 DNA is TGCGCCAGCAGCTTGGAGGGGTCAAGCTATGGCTACACCTTC. This encodes CASSLEGSSYGYTF. The complete variable domain, with remaining parts taken from reference TRBV5-1 and TRBJ1-2, reads KAGVTQTPRYLIKTRGQQVTLSCSPISGHRSVSWYQQTPGQGLQFLFEYFSETQRNKGNFPGRFSGRQFSNSRSEMNVSTLELGDSALYLCASSLEGSSYGYTFGSGTRLTVV.

CDR3 nucleotides: TGTGCCAGCAGCGCCCACAGGGGGACTGAAGCTTTCTTT. Translating it yields CASSAHRGTEAFF. The rearrangement uses TRBV7-6 and TRBJ1-1, with TRBD1 matching over 8 bases. Germline CDR1 SGHVS, CDR2 FNYEAQ. The V gene end was trimmed by 5 bases and the J gene end by 5 bases; junction bases not matched to a gene: 4. The CDR3 consists of 13 residues.

The CDR3 here is CAWTSDRGTEAFF. CDR3 nucleotide sequence: TGTGCCTGGACCTCCGACAGGGGCACTGAAGCTTTCTTT. This chain links TRBV30 with TRBJ1-1; 8 nucleotides agree with TRBD1. Germline assignment: CDR1 GTSNPN and CDR2 SVGIG (reference sequence). With V trimmed by 4 bases and J by 4 bases, 5 bases remained unmatched. CDR3 length equals 13 residues.

The J gene is TRBJ1-3, the V gene TRBV9; weak D call: TRBD1 (6 bases). The ends were cut back, 6 bases at V and 4 bases at J, with 11 bases in the middle. Per the germline V gene, CDR1 is SGDLS and CDR2 is YYNGEE. There are 13 residues in the CDR3. The CDR3 region has the DNA TGTGCCAGCAATACAGGGACGGGAAACACCATATATTTT. Residues: CASNTGTGNTIYF.

This clone was seen just once. The chain is built from TRBV6-2 or TRBV6-3 and TRBJ1-5; 7 bases map to TRBD1. The CDR3 contains 17 residues. Germline V gives CDR1 MNHEY, CDR2 SVGEGT. V shed 6 bases, J shed 0 bases, and the junction held 11 bases outside the gene matches. The CDR3 DNA reads TGTGCCAGCAGCCTAAGGGACAGAGCTTATAGCAATCAGCCCCAGCATTTT. Translation gives CASSLRDRAYSNQPQHF.

V gene TRBV7-8 combines with J gene TRBJ2-1, with D perhaps TRBD2 (5 bases). Germline V gene data show CDR1 as SGHVS and CDR2 as FQNEAQ. Between the trimmed V and J ends, which lost 2 bases and 0 bases, there was a span of 14 bases. This CDR3 is built from 17 residues. The CDR3 nucleotides are TGTGCCAGCAGCTTACGGCGCGGGTTCATCTCCTACAATGAGCAGTTCTTC. Protein: CASSLRRGFISYNEQFF.

The chain has TRBV12-3 or TRBV12-4 and TRBJ2-3, with D possibly being TRBD2 (5 bases). Trimming took off 7 bases at V and 6 bases at J, with 11 bases between the two ends. The CDR3 length is 12 residues. This CDR3 is CASNTGGDTQYF. CDR3 sequence (DNA): TGTGCCAGCAACACCGGCGGGGATACGCAGTATTTT.

V gene TRBV30 combines with J gene TRBJ2-7; 8 bases fit TRBD1. Germline CDR1 and CDR2: GTSNPN and SVGIG (reference sequence). With 5 bases clipped from V and 6 bases from J, the junction kept 12 bases outside the gene matches. This CDR3 is built from 14 residues. In nucleotides, the CDR3 is TGTGCCTGGGACCGGGACAGGAAAACATCCGAGCAGTACTTC. Amino acid sequence: CAWDRDRKTSEQYF.

This chain joins TRBV20-1 and TRBJ1-2; 7 nucleotides match TRBD1. The CDR3 contains 15 residues. CDR1 is DFQATT and CDR2 is SNEGSKA in the germline V gene (reference sequence). J was trimmed by 7 bases and V by 3 bases; bases with no gene match: 14. CDR3 bases: TGCAGTGCTAGTAGGCAGGGGGACACCCTTTTTGGCTACACCTTC. Translation: CSASRQGDTLFGYTF.

The chain links TRBV6-5 to TRBJ2-7; D might be TRBD2 (6 bases). CDR1 is MNHEY and CDR2 is SVGAGI in the germline V gene. With 2 bases removed from V and 2 bases from J, the gap between germline ends came to 10 bases. The CDR3 totals 14 residues. CDR3 in DNA: TGTGCCAGCAGTTACGGACTATTCCCCTACGAGCAGTACTTC. Amino acid sequence: CASSYGLFPYEQYF.

Worth noting for this clone: This specimen includes other DNA sequences encoding the same CDR3. The chain links TRBV12-3 or TRBV12-4 to TRBJ2-7, with D unresolved. Trimming removed 4 bases from V and 4 bases from J, with 5 bases in between. The CDR3 extends over 11 amino acids. CDR3 sequence reads: CASSSLYEQYF. CDR3 nucleotide sequence: TGTGCCAGCAGTTCCCTATACGAGCAGTACTTC.

The chain is built from TRBV12-5 and TRBJ2-2; TRBD2 agrees at 11 bases. This CDR3 has 20 residues. Germline V lookup: CDR1 LGHNT, CDR2 FRNRAP. V dropped 2 bases and J dropped 3; count of bases not matched to a gene: 14. CDR3 nucleotide sequence: TGTGCTAGTGGTTTGACCCCGTTAGCGGGAGGGCCGAAGGACACCGGGGAGCTGTTTTTT. Its protein product is CASGLTPLAGGPKDTGELFF.

This chain uses TRBV7-2 with TRBJ2-7, with 9 bases fitting TRBD2. Trimming at V came to 1 base and at J to 5 bases, leaving 6 bases not matched to a gene. CDR1 is SGHTA and CDR2 is FQGNSA in the germline V gene. This CDR3 contains 15 residues. CDR3 sequence: CASSLGSGRIDEQYF. CDR3 nucleotide sequence: TGTGCCAGCAGCTTAGGGAGCGGGAGGATAGACGAGCAGTACTTC. The entire variable domain, with the rest obtained from reference TRBV7-2 and TRBJ2-7, is as follows: GAGVSQSPSNKVTEKGKDVELRCDPISGHTALYWYRQSLGQGLEFLIYFQGNSAPDKSGLPSDRFSAERTGGSVSTLTIQRTQQEDSAVYLCASSLGSGRIDEQYFGPGTRLTVT.

This chain connects TRBV19 to TRBJ2-3; perhaps TRBD2 as D (5 bases). This CDR3 contains 13 residues. The V end lost 6 bases, the J end lost 1 base, and 8 bases lay between the germline ends. Germline CDR1 LNHDA, CDR2 SQIVND (reference sequence). The CDR3 reads CASRLEGTDTQYF. DNA of the CDR3: TGTGCCAGTAGACTAGAAGGCACAGATACGCAGTATTTT.